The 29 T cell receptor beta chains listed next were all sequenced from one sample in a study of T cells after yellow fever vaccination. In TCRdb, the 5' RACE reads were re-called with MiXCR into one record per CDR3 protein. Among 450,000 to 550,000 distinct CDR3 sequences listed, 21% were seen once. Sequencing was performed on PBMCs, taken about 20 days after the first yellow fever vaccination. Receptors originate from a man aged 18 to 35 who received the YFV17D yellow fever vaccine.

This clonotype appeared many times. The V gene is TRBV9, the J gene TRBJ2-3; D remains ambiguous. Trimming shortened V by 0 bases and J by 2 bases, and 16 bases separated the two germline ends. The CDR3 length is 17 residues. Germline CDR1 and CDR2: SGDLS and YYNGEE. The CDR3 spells CASSVGEVVLNTDTQYF. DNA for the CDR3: TGTGCCAGCAGCGTAGGCGAGGTGGTTTTGAACACAGATACGCAGTATTTT.

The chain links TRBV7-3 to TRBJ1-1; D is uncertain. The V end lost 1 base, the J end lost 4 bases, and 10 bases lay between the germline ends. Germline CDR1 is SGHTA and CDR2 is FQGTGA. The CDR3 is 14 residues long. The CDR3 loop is CASSLSSASTEAFF. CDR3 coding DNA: TGTGCCAGCAGCTTAAGTTCCGCCTCCACTGAAGCTTTCTTT.

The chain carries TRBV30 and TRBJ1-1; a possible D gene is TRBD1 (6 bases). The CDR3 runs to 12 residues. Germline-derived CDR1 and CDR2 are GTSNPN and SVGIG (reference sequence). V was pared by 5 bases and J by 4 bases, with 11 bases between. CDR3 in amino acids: CAWDRLATEAFF. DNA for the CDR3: TGTGCCTGGGACAGGCTTGCCACTGAAGCTTTCTTT.

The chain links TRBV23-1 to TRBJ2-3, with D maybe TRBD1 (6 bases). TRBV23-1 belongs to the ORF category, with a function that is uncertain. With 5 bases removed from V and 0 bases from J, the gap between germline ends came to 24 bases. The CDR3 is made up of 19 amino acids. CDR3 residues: CASSTATGQSSTSTDTQYF. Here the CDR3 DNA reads TGCGCCAGCAGTACCGCGACAGGCCAATCATCCACTAGCACAGATACGCAGTATTTT.

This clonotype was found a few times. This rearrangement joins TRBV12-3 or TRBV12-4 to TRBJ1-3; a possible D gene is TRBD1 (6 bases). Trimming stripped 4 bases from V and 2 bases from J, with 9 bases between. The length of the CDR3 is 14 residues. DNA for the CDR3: TGTGCCAGCAGTTCACAGGGACCTGGAAACACCATATATTTT. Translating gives CASSSQGPGNTIYF.

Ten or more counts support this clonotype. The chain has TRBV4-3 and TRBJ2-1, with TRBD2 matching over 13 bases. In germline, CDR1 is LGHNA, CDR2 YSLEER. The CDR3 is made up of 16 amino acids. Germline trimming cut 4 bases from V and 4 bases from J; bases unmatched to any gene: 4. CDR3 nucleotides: TGCGCCAGCAGCCGCCAACTAGCGGGGGGGTACAATGAGCAGTTCTTC. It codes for CASSRQLAGGYNEQFF.

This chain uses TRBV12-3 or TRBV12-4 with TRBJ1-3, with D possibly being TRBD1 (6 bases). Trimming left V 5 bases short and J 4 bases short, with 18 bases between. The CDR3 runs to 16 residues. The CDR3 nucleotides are TGTGCCAGCAGTCCCGACCTCAGGGGTTCAGGAAACACCATATATTTT. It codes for CASSPDLRGSGNTIYF.

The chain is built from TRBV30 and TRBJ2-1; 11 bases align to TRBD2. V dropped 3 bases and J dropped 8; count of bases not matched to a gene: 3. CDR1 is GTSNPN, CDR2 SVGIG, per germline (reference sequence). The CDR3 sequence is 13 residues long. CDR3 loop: CAWRGLAGYEQFF. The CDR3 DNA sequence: TGTGCCTGGAGAGGACTAGCGGGTTATGAGCAGTTCTTC.

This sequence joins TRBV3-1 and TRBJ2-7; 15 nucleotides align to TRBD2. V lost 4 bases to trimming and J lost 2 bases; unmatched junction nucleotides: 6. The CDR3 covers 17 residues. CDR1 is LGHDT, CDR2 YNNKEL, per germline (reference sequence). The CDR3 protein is CASSPGLAGGQAYEQYV. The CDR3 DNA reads TGTGCCAGCAGCCCGGGACTAGCGGGGGGCCAAGCCTACGAGCAGTACGTC.

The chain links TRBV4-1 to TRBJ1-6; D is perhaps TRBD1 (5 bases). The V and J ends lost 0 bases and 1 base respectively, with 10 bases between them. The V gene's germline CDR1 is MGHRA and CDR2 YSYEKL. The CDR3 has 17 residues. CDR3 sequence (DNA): TGCGCCAGCAGCCAAGAAGGGGTTGGGTCCTATAATTCACCCCTCCACTTT. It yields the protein CASSQEGVGSYNSPLHF.

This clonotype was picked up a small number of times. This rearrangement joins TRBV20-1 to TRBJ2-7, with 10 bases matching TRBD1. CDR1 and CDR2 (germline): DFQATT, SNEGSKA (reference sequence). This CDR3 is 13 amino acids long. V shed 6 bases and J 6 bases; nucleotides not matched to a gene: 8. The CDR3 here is CSAPRTGGGEQYF. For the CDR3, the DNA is TGCAGTGCGCCCCGGACAGGGGGGGGCGAGCAGTACTTC.

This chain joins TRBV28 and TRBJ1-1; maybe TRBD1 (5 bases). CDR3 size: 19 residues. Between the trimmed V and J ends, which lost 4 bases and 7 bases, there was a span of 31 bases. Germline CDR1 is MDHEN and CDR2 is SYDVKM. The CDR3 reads CASSSIGWSAQTGGGEAFF. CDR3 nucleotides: TGTGCCAGCAGTTCAATCGGCTGGTCCGCGCAAACGGGCGGGGGTGAAGCTTTCTTT.

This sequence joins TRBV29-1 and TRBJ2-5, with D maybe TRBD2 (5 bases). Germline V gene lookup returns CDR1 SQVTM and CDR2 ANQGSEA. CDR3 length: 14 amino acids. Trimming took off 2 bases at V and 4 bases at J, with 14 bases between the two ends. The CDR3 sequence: CSVEWQEVGETQYF. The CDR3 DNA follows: TGCAGCGTTGAATGGCAGGAGGTCGGAGAGACCCAGTACTTC.

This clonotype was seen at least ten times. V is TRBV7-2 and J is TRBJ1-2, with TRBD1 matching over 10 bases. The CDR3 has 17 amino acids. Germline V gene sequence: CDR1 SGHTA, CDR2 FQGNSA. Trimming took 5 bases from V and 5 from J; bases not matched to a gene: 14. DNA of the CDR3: TGTGCCAGCAGCGCCCCCCCGGGGACAGGGGACCGTTATGGCTACACCTTC. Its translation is CASSAPPGTGDRYGYTF. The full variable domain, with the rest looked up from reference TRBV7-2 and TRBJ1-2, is GAGVSQSPSNKVTEKGKDVELRCDPISGHTALYWYRQSLGQGLEFLIYFQGNSAPDKSGLPSDRFSAERTGGSVSTLTIQRTQQEDSAVYLCASSAPPGTGDRYGYTFGSGTRLTVV.

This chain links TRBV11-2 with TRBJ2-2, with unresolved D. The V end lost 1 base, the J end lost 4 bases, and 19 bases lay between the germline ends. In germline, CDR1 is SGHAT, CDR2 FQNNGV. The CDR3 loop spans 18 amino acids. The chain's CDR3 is CASSLVVQGFAFTGELFF. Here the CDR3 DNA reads TGTGCCAGCAGCTTAGTAGTACAAGGGTTCGCTTTCACCGGGGAGCTGTTTTTT.

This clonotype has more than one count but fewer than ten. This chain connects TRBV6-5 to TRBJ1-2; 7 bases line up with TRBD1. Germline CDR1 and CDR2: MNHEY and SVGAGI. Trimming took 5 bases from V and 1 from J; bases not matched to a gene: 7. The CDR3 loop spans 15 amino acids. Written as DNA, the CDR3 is TGTGCCAGCAGTCCCCAGGGGGGTTTTAACTATGGCTACACCTTC. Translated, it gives CASSPQGGFNYGYTF.

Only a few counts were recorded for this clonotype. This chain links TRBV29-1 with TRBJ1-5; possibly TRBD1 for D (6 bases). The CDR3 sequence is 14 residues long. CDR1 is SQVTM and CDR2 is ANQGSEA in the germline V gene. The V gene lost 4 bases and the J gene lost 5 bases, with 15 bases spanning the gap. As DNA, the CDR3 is TGCAGCGTTGGGGAGGGGACACTTGATCAGCCCCAGCATTTT. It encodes CSVGEGTLDQPQHF.

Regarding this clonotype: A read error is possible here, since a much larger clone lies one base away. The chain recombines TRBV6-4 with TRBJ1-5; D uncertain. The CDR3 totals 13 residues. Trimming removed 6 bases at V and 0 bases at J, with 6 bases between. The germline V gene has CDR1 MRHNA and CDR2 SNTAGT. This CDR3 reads CASSTYSNQPQHF. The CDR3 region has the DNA TGTGCCAGCAGCACGTATAGCAATCAGCCCCAGCATTTT.

DNA for the CDR3: TGTGCCAGCAGCACTAGCGGGGGGCAGTTCTTC. As protein: CASSTSGGQFF. This chain connects TRBV28 to TRBJ2-1; the match to TRBD2 covers 11 bases. Germline V gives CDR1 MDHEN, CDR2 SYDVKM. V lost 6 bases to trimming and J lost 12 bases; unmatched junction nucleotides: 1. The CDR3 has 11 amino acids.

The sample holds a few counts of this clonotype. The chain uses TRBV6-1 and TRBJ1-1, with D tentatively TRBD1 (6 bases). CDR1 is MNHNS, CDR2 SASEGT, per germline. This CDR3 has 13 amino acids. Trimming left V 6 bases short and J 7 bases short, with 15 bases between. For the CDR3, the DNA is TGTGCCAGCAGGGCCCCCGGGGGGCATGAAGCTTTCTTT. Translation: CASRAPGGHEAFF.

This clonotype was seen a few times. DNA for the CDR3: TGTGCCAGCAGAACGGGGGGGGTGAACACTGAAGCTTTCTTT. Translated: CASRTGGVNTEAFF. The chain is built from TRBV7-2 and TRBJ1-1, with D tentatively TRBD1 (5 bases). Looked up from germline, CDR1 is SGHTA and CDR2 is FQGNSA. V was pared by 6 bases and J by 0 bases, with 11 bases between. This CDR3 contains 14 residues.

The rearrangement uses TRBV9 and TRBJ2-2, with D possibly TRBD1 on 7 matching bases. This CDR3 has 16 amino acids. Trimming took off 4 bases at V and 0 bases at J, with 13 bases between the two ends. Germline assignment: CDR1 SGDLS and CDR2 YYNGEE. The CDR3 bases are TGTGCCAGCAGCCCCAGGGGGGCGACGAACACCGGGGAGCTGTTTTTT. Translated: CASSPRGATNTGELFF.

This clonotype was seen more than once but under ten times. In nucleotides, the CDR3 is TGCGCCAGCAGCTTGGGGGCAGGCCTGATATCGAACACTGAAGCTTTCTTT. This gives the protein CASSLGAGLISNTEAFF. The chain joins TRBV5-1 to TRBJ1-1, with D unclear. The V end was cut by 0 bases, the J end by 1 base, with 16 bases between. CDR3 size: 17 residues. Germline V gene lookup returns CDR1 SGHRS and CDR2 YFSETQ. The whole variable domain, filled in from reference TRBV5-1 and TRBJ1-1, reads KAGVTQTPRYLIKTRGQQVTLSCSPISGHRSVSWYQQTPGQGLQFLFEYFSETQRNKGNFPGRFSGRQFSNSRSEMNVSTLELGDSALYLCASSLGAGLISNTEAFFGQGTRLTVV.

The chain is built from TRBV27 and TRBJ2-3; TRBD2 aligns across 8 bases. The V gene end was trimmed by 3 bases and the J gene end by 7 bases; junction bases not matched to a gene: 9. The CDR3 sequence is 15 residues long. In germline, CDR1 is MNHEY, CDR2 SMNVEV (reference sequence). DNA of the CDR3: TGTGCCAGCAGTTTCGTACGGGGGGGCGCATATACGCAGTATTTT. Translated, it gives CASSFVRGGAYTQYF.

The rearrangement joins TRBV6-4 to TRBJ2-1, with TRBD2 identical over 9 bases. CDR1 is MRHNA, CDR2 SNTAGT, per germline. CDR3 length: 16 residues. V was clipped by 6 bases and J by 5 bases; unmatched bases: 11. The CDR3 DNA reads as TGTGCCAGCAGACAGATAGCGGGGGACGTTAACAATGAGCAGTTCTTC. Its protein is CASRQIAGDVNNEQFF.

The CDR3 nucleotides are TGCGCCAGCAGCCGGATACAGGGAGGAGAAGGGACCGGGGAGCTGTTTTTT. Translated, it gives CASSRIQGGEGTGELFF. The rearrangement links TRBV4-1 to TRBJ2-2; TRBD1 or TRBD2 may be the D gene (6 bases each). The CDR3 runs 17 residues. V dropped 4 bases and J dropped 5 bases, with 20 bases sitting between them. Germline assignment: CDR1 MGHRA and CDR2 YSYEKL.

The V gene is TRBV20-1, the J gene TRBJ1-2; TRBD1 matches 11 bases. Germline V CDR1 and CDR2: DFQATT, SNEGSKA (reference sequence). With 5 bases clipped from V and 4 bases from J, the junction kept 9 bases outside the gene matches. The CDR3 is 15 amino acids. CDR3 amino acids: CSAVPGQGVAYGYTF. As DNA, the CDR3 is TGCAGTGCTGTACCGGGACAGGGGGTTGCCTATGGCTACACCTTC.

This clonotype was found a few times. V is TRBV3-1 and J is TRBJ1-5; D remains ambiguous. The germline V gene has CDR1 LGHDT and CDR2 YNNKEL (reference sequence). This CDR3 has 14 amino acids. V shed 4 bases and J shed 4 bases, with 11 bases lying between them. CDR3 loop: CASSPQIGNQPQHF. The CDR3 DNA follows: TGTGCCAGCAGCCCTCAAATCGGTAATCAGCCCCAGCATTTT.

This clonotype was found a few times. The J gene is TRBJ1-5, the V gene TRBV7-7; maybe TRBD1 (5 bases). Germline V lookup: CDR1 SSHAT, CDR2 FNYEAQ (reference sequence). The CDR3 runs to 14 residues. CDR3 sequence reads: CATTVPGRNQPQHF. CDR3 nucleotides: TGTGCTACCACGGTCCCGGGGCGCAATCAGCCCCAGCATTTT.